The source of this T cell receptor (beta chain) is a study of blood T cell repertoires in COVID-19. Study-level background: Spain, Italy and the United States supplied samples that represented acute and convalescent COVID-19. The analysed material was cDNA or gDNA that came from T cells, B-cell-depleted T cells, or PBMCs.

Original processing methods: Nucleated cell counts were estimated from reference gene primer amplification. Data came from immunoSEQ multiplex PCR; TCRdb stores just in-frame clones and leaves some out. V and J calls and clone size are given by that table; D and trimming were obtained from the DNA. The sample shows some 340,000 clones, 85% of them seen only once. This TCR was sampled from a woman aged 18-35 years with acute or convalescent COVID-19. The sequenced material came from peripheral blood.

This CDR3 reads CASSPMGQGLNEQFF. The CDR3 DNA is TGTGCCAGTAGTCCCATGGGACAGGGATTAAATGAGCAGTTCTTC. This chain connects TRBV19 to TRBJ2-1; 9 nucleotides match TRBD1. The germline V gene has CDR1 LNHDA and CDR2 SQIVND (reference sequence). The CDR3 runs to 15 residues. Trimming cost V 5 bases and J 7 bases; bases outside gene matches: 9.